This T cell receptor beta chain was recorded in a study of beta chain features in type 1 diabetes. About the research overall: Regarding age, gender and cell yields, patients proved similar to healthy donors.

Regarding the study as a whole: Shorter TCRB CDR3s, moderately but significantly so, were found in Type 1 diabetes patients in all four CD4+ subsets.

Germline V lookup: CDR1 LNHNV, CDR2 YYDKDF (reference sequence). The CDR3 totals 13 residues. V was shortened by 0 bases and J by 10 bases, with 12 bases between the two germline ends. As every portion of the isolated RNA was reverse transcribed, the sequencing read expressed TCRB transcripts. Clones were sequenced by immunoSEQ multiplex PCR, and TCRdb holds only the in-frame ones, with some missing. In the table there are 250,000 to 350,000 clones, roughly an eighth of which are singletons. About this clone: The antigen remains undetermined.

This clonotype was obtained from a man in his thirties or forties with type 1 diabetes. The sequenced material came from naive CD4+ T cells from blood. The chain employs TRBV15 and TRBJ1-1, with D possibly TRBD1 on 6 matching bases. The CDR3 DNA reads TGTGCCACCAGCAGAGATCTAGGGGGGGGAGCTTTCTTT. As protein: CATSRDLGGGAFF.